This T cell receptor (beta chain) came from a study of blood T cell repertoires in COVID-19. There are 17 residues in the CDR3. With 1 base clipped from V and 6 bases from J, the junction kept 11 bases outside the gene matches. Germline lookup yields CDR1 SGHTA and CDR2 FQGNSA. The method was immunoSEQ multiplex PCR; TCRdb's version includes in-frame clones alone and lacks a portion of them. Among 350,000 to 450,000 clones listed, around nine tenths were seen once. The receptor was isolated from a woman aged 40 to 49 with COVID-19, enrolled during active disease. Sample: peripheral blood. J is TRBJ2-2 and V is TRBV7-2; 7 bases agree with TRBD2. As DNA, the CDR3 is TGTGCCAGCAGCTTAGGGTCGGCGGGAGTCGGCCCCGGGGAGCTGTTTTTT. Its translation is CASSLGSAGVGPGELFF.